One and the same sample provided the 14 T cell receptor beta chains below, sequenced in a study of blood T cells in healthy people across ages. Using a J-beta primer mix together with a sample-barcoded 5' primer, a second PCR was run for about 7 to 12 cycles. TCRdb passed the 5' RACE reads through MiXCR, listing each CDR3 protein once. The sample carries approximately 1.5 million distinct CDR3 sequences, about 31% recorded once. The sample taken for sequencing was blood. The source is a woman younger than 45 in good health.

V gene TRBV10-2 combines with J gene TRBJ2-7; tentative D call: TRBD2 (7 bases). The CDR3 extends over 16 amino acids. Germline CDR1 is WSHSY and CDR2 is SAAADI. The V gene lost 3 bases and the J gene lost 0 bases, with 15 bases spanning the gap. The CDR3 sequence: CASSDVGGASSYEQYF. DNA for the CDR3: TGCGCCAGCAGTGATGTAGGGGGGGCGAGCTCCTACGAGCAGTACTTC.

The V gene is TRBV11-2, the J gene TRBJ1-2; TRBD1 matches 7 bases. The V and J ends lost 4 bases and 4 bases, in that order; junction bases with no gene match: 6. CDR1 is SGHAT and CDR2 is FQNNGV in the germline V gene. The CDR3 consists of 14 residues. The CDR3 loop reads CASSSTQGSYGYTF. For the CDR3, the DNA is TGTGCCAGCAGCTCGACACAGGGGAGCTATGGCTACACCTTC.

This clonotype was found a few times. This sequence joins TRBV12-5 and TRBJ2-1, with 9 bases lining up with TRBD1. Germline CDR1 and CDR2: LGHNT and FRNRAP. With V trimmed by 6 bases and J by 2 bases, 5 bases remained unmatched. The CDR3 is made up of 15 amino acids. CDR3 nucleotides: TGTGCTAGTGGGCCAGGGACAGGGACCTACAATGAGCAGTTCTTC. Protein sequence: CASGPGTGTYNEQFF.

This clonotype was detected ten times or more. This chain's CDR3 is CASSRGRGGYNEQFF. The CDR3 DNA follows: TGTGCCAGCAGCCGTGGCCGCGGGGGGTACAATGAGCAGTTCTTC. The gene calls are TRBV7-8 and TRBJ2-1, with 8 bases aligning to TRBD2. The length of the CDR3 is 15 residues. The V gene's germline CDR1 is SGHVS and CDR2 FQNEAQ. Trimming at V came to 5 bases and at J to 4 bases, leaving 7 bases not matched to a gene.

The chain uses TRBV10-2 and TRBJ2-3, with 9 bases matching TRBD2. The CDR3 length is 15 residues. V shed 8 bases and J 3 bases; nucleotides not matched to a gene: 9. Per the germline V gene, CDR1 is WSHSY and CDR2 is SAAADI. This chain's CDR3 is CASQDSGSRTDTQYF. The CDR3, as DNA: TGCGCCAGCCAGGATAGCGGGAGCCGAACAGATACGCAGTATTTT.

This chain links TRBV2 with TRBJ2-3; weak D call: TRBD1 (5 bases). Trimming removed 7 bases at V and 3 bases at J, with 11 bases between. There are 13 residues in the CDR3. The V gene's germline CDR1 is SNHLY and CDR2 FYNNEI. DNA for the CDR3: TGTGCCAGCAAGGTATCAGGGACAGATACGCAGTATTTT. This gives the protein CASKVSGTDTQYF.

J is TRBJ1-1 and V is TRBV30; D uncertain. V lost 6 bases and J lost 6, with 11 bases in between. The CDR3 extends over 11 amino acids. CDR1 GTSNPN and CDR2 SVGIG come from the germline V gene (reference sequence). CDR3 sequence (DNA): TGTGCCTGTGCCGGGAGAGCTGAAGCTTTCTTT. It codes for CACAGRAEAFF.

The chain uses TRBV6-1 and TRBJ2-1, with 9 bases that match TRBD2. The CDR3 covers 15 residues. CDR1 MNHNS and CDR2 SASEGT come from the germline V gene. The trim removed 1 base at V and 8 bases at J, leaving 6 bases unmatched. The CDR3 sequence is CASSEVGRGGDEQFF. CDR3 sequence (DNA): TGTGCCAGCAGTGAAGTAGGGCGGGGGGGCGATGAGCAGTTCTTC.

This clonotype was counted many times. This chain joins TRBV20-1 and TRBJ2-1, with 11 nucleotides matching TRBD2. The V segment lost 5 bases and the J segment 6 bases; nucleotides outside the gene matches: 3. Germline CDR1 is DFQATT and CDR2 is SNEGSKA (reference sequence). This CDR3 is 13 amino acids long. CDR3 in amino acids: CSAYSGGANEQFF. The CDR3 coding sequence is TGCAGTGCTTATAGCGGGGGGGCCAATGAGCAGTTCTTC.

The chain links TRBV24-1 to TRBJ2-5; 9 positions agree with TRBD1. Looked up from germline, CDR1 is KGHDR and CDR2 is SFDVKD. J gave up 2 bases and V 2 bases, and 5 bases lay outside the gene matches. This CDR3 has 16 amino acids. CDR3 protein: CATSDYGQGPQETQYF. In nucleotides, the CDR3 is TGTGCCACCAGTGATTATGGACAGGGGCCACAAGAGACCCAGTACTTC.

This clonotype was seen only a few times. The rearrangement links TRBV7-8 to TRBJ1-2; D unclear. The CDR3 length is 12 residues. V gave up 1 base and J gave up 6 bases, with 6 bases separating them. The germline CDR1 and CDR2 sequences are SGHVS and FQNEAQ. The CDR3 DNA is TGTGCCAGCAGCTTAGGAAGACATGGCTACACCTTC. Amino acid sequence: CASSLGRHGYTF.

In this sample, this clonotype turned up many times. The CDR3 sequence: CASGQVGNYEQYF. As DNA, the CDR3 is TGTGCCAGCGGACAGGTAGGGAACTACGAGCAGTACTTC. The chain has TRBV3-1 and TRBJ2-7; 7 bases map to TRBD1. The CDR3 sequence is 13 residues long. Germline V lookup: CDR1 LGHDT, CDR2 YNNKEL (reference sequence). Trimming removed 8 bases from V and 3 bases from J; junction bases left unmatched: 7.

The J gene is TRBJ2-3, the V gene TRBV24-1; D remains ambiguous. V lost 0 bases and J 0 bases, leaving 9 bases between the germline ends. This CDR3 contains 16 residues. Germline lookup yields CDR1 KGHDR and CDR2 SFDVKD. The DNA of the CDR3 is TGTGCCACCAGTGATTTGCCGGCGAGAAGCACAGATACGCAGTATTTT. Encoded protein: CATSDLPARSTDTQYF.

This clonotype was recorded once. The chain employs TRBV4-1 and TRBJ2-5, with D possibly TRBD2 on 5 matching bases. The V end was cut by 4 bases, the J end by 2 bases, with 23 bases between. Germline V CDR1 and CDR2: MGHRA, YSYEKL. This CDR3 contains 18 residues. In DNA, the CDR3 is TGCGCCAGCAGCCGTAAAGCGGTTGGCTCTAGTGAGCAAGAGACCCAGTACTTC. It encodes CASSRKAVGSSEQETQYF.